Sequencing of this TCR beta chain was carried out in a study of T-cell reconstitution after alpha-beta-depleted transplantation in children. V was pared by 3 bases and J by 1 base, with 10 bases between. From germline, CDR1 is SGDLS and CDR2 YYNGEE. The CDR3 extends over 14 amino acids. Ten or more counts support this clonotype. TCRbeta library preparation incorporated unique molecular identifiers. A single record per CDR3 protein comes from TCRdb applying MiXCR to the PCR reads. There are a few hundred thousand distinct CDR3 sequences in the sample; around 9.5% occur only once, and less than 8% lies in the top ten.

The TCR sequence derives from a human donor who donated a stem cell graft to a child with acute lymphoblastic leukemia. The V gene is TRBV9, the J gene TRBJ1-1; D unclear. The source was PBMCs from the stem cell graft donor, collected from the stem cell graft. CDR3 nucleotide sequence: TGTGCCAGCAGCGCGGGGTCAAGGAACACTGAAGCTTTCTTT. It yields the protein CASSAGSRNTEAFF.